Sequencing of this T cell receptor beta chain was carried out in a study of blood T cells in healthy people across ages. The ends lost 6 bases at V and 3 bases at J; junction bases unmatched: 9. The germline CDR1 and CDR2 sequences are MDHEN and SYDVKM. This CDR3 has 17 amino acids. PCR was performed a second time for about 7 to 12 cycles using a sample-barcoded 5' primer and a J-beta primer mix. MiXCR was run by TCRdb on the 5' RACE reads, yielding one entry per CDR3 protein. Of some 760,000 distinct CDR3 sequences detected, roughly 25% appear once; the ten largest clones hold 3% to 4.5%. These records were also assigned to another study, of T cells of mothers and their children. As reported in that work: Random nucleotides (2-4) and sample barcodes were added by the M1S primer used in the second PCR. There were over 9.5 million TCR beta CDR3 reads from each mother and about 3.1 million from each child.

This clonotype was obtained from a boy aged 10-17 years in good health. Input material: blood. The chain couples TRBV28 to TRBJ2-7; 15 positions agree with TRBD2. CDR3 sequence (DNA): TGTGCCAGCAGCTACTTTGGACTAGCGGGAGGGGGCTACGAGCAGTACTTC. Amino acids: CASSYFGLAGGGYEQYF. The full variable domain, rest sourced from reference TRBV28 and TRBJ2-7, is DVKVTQSSRYLVKRTGEKVFLECVQDMDHENMFWYRQDPGLGLRLIYFSYDVKMKEKGDIPEGYSVSREKKERFSLILESASTNQTSMYLCASSYFGLAGGGYEQYFGPGTRLTVT.